This T cell receptor (beta chain) was recorded in a study of OX40 agonist ivuxolimab in advanced cancers. The overall study: The mean age was approximately 56 years, ranging from 23 to 79, with approximately 85% of participants male. Patients with prior anti-PD-1, anti-PD-L1 or anti-CTLA-4 therapy were eligible; less than 50% had some. The study, taken as a whole, reports: Among the lowest peripheral clonal expansion occurred in 0.1-3.0 mg/kg partial responders.

The protocol was immunoSEQ multiplex PCR, while the TCRdb copy is restricted to in-frame clones and leaves out a portion. The sample lists around 50,000 clones, roughly 90% occurring once. This clone was counted a single time. Its antigen is still unknown. The length of the CDR3 is 13 residues. V was trimmed by 0 bases and J by 7 bases, leaving 11 bases between them. Germline loops: CDR1 SGDLS, CDR2 YYNGEE. Sequenced material: CD4+ or CD8+ T cells sorted from blood, taken in a trial of the OX40 agonist ivuxolimab. The V gene is TRBV9, the J gene TRBJ2-7; D unresolved. The clonotype originates from an adult with an advanced solid tumor such as melanoma, head and neck, liver or kidney cancer. This CDR3 reads CASSVDTGFEQYF. CDR3 nucleotide sequence: TGTGCCAGCAGCGTAGATACCGGTTTTGAGCAGTACTTC.